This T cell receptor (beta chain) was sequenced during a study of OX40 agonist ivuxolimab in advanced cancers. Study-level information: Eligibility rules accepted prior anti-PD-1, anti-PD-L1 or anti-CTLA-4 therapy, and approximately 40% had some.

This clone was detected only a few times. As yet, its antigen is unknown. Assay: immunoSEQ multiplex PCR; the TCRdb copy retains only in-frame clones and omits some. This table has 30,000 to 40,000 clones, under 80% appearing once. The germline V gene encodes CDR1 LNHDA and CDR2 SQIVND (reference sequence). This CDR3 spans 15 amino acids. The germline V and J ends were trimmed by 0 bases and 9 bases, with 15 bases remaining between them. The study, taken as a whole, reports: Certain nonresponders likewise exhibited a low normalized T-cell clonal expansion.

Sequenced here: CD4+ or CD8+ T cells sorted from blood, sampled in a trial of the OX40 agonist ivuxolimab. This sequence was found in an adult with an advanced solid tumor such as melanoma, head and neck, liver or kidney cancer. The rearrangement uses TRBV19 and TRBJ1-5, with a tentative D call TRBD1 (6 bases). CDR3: CASSIDYGGRGPQHF. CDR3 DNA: TGTGCCAGTAGTATAGATTACGGGGGGCGAGGGCCCCAGCATTTT.